Below are 2 T cell receptor beta chains sequenced from a single sample in a study of T-cell memory formation after mild COVID-19. TCRdb itself ran the 5' RACE reads through MiXCR, one entry per CDR3 protein. Of about 140,000 distinct CDR3 sequences listed, roughly 15% are singletons. The specimen was PBMCs or a T cell subset sorted from them (not recorded which). These receptors came from an adult woman who had mild COVID-19 (a few samples of this study predate the infection). Cell type and time point are not known.

Of note for this clonotype: Compared with germline, one end of the junction differs, possibly owing to a read error. The chain has TRBV29-1 and TRBJ1-2; D is uncertain. In germline, CDR1 is SQVTM, CDR2 ANQGSEA. The CDR3 covers 13 residues. Here the CDR3 DNA reads TGCAGCGCTGAAGAACATGGCCGGGGTGGCTACACCTTC. Translation: CSAEEHGRGGYTF.

This clonotype was found many times. The rearrangement joins TRBV28 to TRBJ2-1; 8 bases fit TRBD1. CDR3 size: 19 residues. The J segment lost 0 bases and the V segment lost 2 bases, leaving 12 bases of the junction unmatched. Germline V gene sequence: CDR1 MDHEN, CDR2 SYDVKM. Here the CDR3 reads CASSLPWQGAALSYNEQFF. The CDR3 nucleotides read TGTGCCAGCAGTTTACCGTGGCAGGGGGCGGCCCTCTCCTACAATGAGCAGTTCTTC.